This T cell receptor (beta chain) was retrieved from a study of blood T cell repertoires in COVID-19. Turning to the study itself: Whether acute or convalescent, the COVID-19 samples came from the United States, Italy and Spain. Sources were T cells, B-cell-depleted T cells, or PBMCs; the material itself was cDNA or gDNA.

Original handling: From reference gene primer amplification, estimates of nucleated cell counts were derived. Repertoires were generated with immunoSEQ multiplex PCR, while TCRdb's copy carries only in-frame clones and drops some. V and J calls and clone size are copied from that table; D and trimming were computed from the DNA. In the table there are 200,000 to 250,000 clones, roughly 84% of which are singletons. Trimming removed 4 bases from V and 2 bases from J, with 17 bases in between. The CDR3 runs 16 residues. From germline, CDR1 is LGHNA and CDR2 YNFKEQ. The TCR sequence derives from a woman aged 80 or over with active or convalescent COVID-19. The sequenced material came from peripheral blood. The chain uses TRBV4-2 and TRBJ1-1; D might be TRBD1 (5 bases). The CDR3 nucleotides are TGTGCCAGCAGCCTTCAACCGGCAGGGCAAAACACTGAAGCTTTCTTT. Translated: CASSLQPAGQNTEAFF.